This is a list of T cell receptor beta chains from one sample in a study of shared clonotypes between healthy human individuals. The assay was immunoSEQ multiplex PCR, and TCRdb's table has in-frame clones only and misses some. The repertoire has millions of clones, about 93% of them found once; the top ten carry under 2%. Sequencing was carried out using naive CD8+ T cells from PBMCs. The receptors were sampled from a man between 18 and 35 years old in good health. Some clones in this sample may be carry-over from other donors' samples. CDR3s include the opening cysteine and the closing phenylalanine or tryptophan. A D gene is named only where the DNA matches it firmly. Clone size is not always given. Where it is, it says once, few, many or a class for expanded clones.

size,V,J,D,CDR3,DNA
-,TRBV28,TRBJ1-2,-,CASSLYGDGYTF,TGTGCCAGCAGTTTATATGGGGATGGCTACACCTTC
-,TRBV19,TRBJ1-4,-,CASSPYRDVLNEKLFF,TGTGCCAGTAGTCCTTACCGGGACGTTCTTAATGAAAAACTGTTTTTT
-,TRBV28,TRBJ2-7,-,CASSFPTGRSYEQYF,TGTGCCAGCAGTTTCCCGACAGGGAGGTCCTACGAGCAGTACTTC
-,TRBV15,TRBJ1-1,-,CATSRDAAMNTEAFF,TGTGCCACCAGCAGAGATGCAGCTATGAACACTGAAGCTTTCTTT
-,TRBV19,TRBJ2-3,TRBD2,CASSNRGGSADTQYF,TGTGCCAGTAGTAACCGGGGAGGGTCAGCAGATACGCAGTATTTT
-,TRBV4-1,TRBJ2-2,TRBD2,CASSNRLAGDAGELFF,TGCGCCAGCAGCAACCGACTAGCGGGAGATGCCGGGGAGCTGTTTTTT
once,TRBV29-1,TRBJ2-5,-,CSVESRSFAETQYF,TGCAGCGTTGAATCCCGGTCATTTGCAGAGACCCAGTACTTC
-,TRBV29-1,TRBJ2-1,TRBD1,CSVLQGIEQFF,TGCAGCGTCTTACAGGGGATTGAGCAGTTCTTC
-,TRBV19,TRBJ1-5,-,CASNVGRTPNSQPQHF,TGTGCCAGTAATGTTGGTCGAACACCTAATAGTCAGCCCCAGCATTTT
-,TRBV9,TRBJ2-2,TRBD2,CASTQWGRVNTGELFF,TGTGCCAGCACCCAGTGGGGGAGGGTGAACACCGGGGAGCTGTTTTTT
once,TRBV19,TRBJ2-7,-,CASSIWGNSYEQYF,TGTGCCAGTAGTATCTGGGGAAATTCCTACGAGCAGTACTTC
-,TRBV7-8,TRBJ2-1,-,CASSLASAINEQFF,TGTGCCAGCAGCTTAGCTTCAGCTATCAATGAGCAGTTCTTC
-,TRBV20-1,TRBJ2-1,TRBD2,CSAGTGTSVLF,TGCAGTGCTGGCACCGGGACTAGCGTACTCTTC
-,TRBV19,TRBJ1-1,-,CASSIGRGLTEAFF,TGTGCCAGTAGTATAGGAAGGGGCCTGACTGAAGCTTTCTTT
once,TRBV6-1,TRBJ2-7,-,CASTPDISYEQYF,TGTGCCAGCACCCCGGATATTTCCTACGAGCAGTACTTC
-,TRBV5-1,TRBJ2-2,-,CASSTRAGELFF,TGCGCCAGCAGCACCCGTGCCGGGGAGCTGTTTTTT